The following is a T cell receptor (beta chain) sequence with its context. This receptor's antigen is unknown. From each donor, an approximately 2.5 ml peripheral blood sample was collected into PAXgene tubes and kept at -80 degrees C. Without T cell sorting, total RNA was isolated from whole blood using the PAXgene blood miRNA kit on an automated QIAcube. Peripheral blood from monozygotic twin pairs concordant or discordant for inflammatory bowel disease was subjected to deep TCRalpha and TCRbeta repertoire profiling with unique molecular barcoding. Smoking habits were recorded for all twin pairs, with individuals classified as current, former or never smokers. These data come from a study of monozygotic twins with inflammatory bowel disease (dated by TCRdb to the late 2010s). In terms of the full investigation: The full study comprised 28 monozygotic twin pairs: nine German pairs (four IBD-concordant, five IBD-discordant) and 19 IBD-discordant Danish pairs. Each individual had, on average, about 151 000 unique TCRalpha sequences and 181 000 unique TCRbeta sequences available for analysis. Within discordant pairs, disease-associated traits were sought mainly by comparing IBD patients with their genetically identical healthy co-twins. Points the paper makes about the study in general: TCRbeta repertoire diversity, by inverse Simpson index, was decreased in IBD patients compared with their healthy co-twins. Repertoire similarity did not differ between concordant and discordant twins, possibly due to limited statistical power. Compared with healthy twins, IBD patients shared fewer clonotypes with other individuals, and the difference was most pronounced in patients with signs of disease activity. The results gave no support for a single strong signal or clonotype linked to IBD. Different T cell subtypes could not be distinguished in the analysis. Because patients received different immunosuppressive treatments, the repertoires may have picked up extra background noise and variability between individuals.

The CDR3, from cysteine to phenylalanine, totals 12 residues. DNA was not recorded. CDR1 and CDR2 (SNHLY, FYNNEI) derive from the germline V gene. Receptor amplification or capture employed 5' RACE. Preparation of each TCR library used roughly 3,300 ng of total RNA. For each sample, cDNA synthesis was carried out in eight separate reactions using SMARTScribe reverse transcriptase. During cDNA synthesis, template switching was used to introduce unique molecular identifiers that contained a 6-nucleotide sample barcode. Two nested PCRs of roughly 15 and 9 cycles amplified the TCRalpha and TCRbeta cDNA, and bead purification followed each PCR. Before amplification, cDNA was treated with uracil DNA-glycosylase and purified using the QIAquick PCR purification kit. The second PCR was the step at which Illumina TruSeq-compatible adapters and sample-specific barcodes were added. TapeStation and Qubit were used to check library quality and concentration, and 5 ng of each library was pooled. Sequencing of the pooled libraries was done on an Illumina HiSeq2500 single-index Rapid Run using custom sequencing primers and 2 x 100 bp reads. The study's own analysis went as follows. MiGEC version 1.2.6 was used for UMI-based consensus assembly, which corrected PCR and sequencing errors. MiXCR version 2.1.1 handled V(D)J alignment, clonotype assembly and CDR3 extraction. To normalise gene usage, clonotype sharing and MAIT/NKT TCR abundance, the top 1000, 10 000 and 20 000 clonotypes in each sample were analysed. After downsampling to 27 000 UMIs, diversity was calculated as the inverse Simpson index using the vegan R package. Statistical testing used paired Mann-Whitney U tests on the discordant twin pairs and applied Benjamini-Hochberg correction for multiple testing. Based on TCRdb reprocessing of the reads, there is one entry per CDR3 protein sequence, and DNA is missing. V and J calls and clone size were set by TCRdb, not the authors. The sample table records 150,000 to 200,000 distinct CDR3 sequences. The top ten clonotypes cover 2.8% of the sample.

The chain links TRBV2 with TRBJ1-1. This TCR derives from a human donor with ulcerative colitis or Crohn's disease, or a healthy co-twin of an affected twin (not recorded which). Sequencing was carried out using blood. The CDR3 sequence is CASSPLNTEAFF.